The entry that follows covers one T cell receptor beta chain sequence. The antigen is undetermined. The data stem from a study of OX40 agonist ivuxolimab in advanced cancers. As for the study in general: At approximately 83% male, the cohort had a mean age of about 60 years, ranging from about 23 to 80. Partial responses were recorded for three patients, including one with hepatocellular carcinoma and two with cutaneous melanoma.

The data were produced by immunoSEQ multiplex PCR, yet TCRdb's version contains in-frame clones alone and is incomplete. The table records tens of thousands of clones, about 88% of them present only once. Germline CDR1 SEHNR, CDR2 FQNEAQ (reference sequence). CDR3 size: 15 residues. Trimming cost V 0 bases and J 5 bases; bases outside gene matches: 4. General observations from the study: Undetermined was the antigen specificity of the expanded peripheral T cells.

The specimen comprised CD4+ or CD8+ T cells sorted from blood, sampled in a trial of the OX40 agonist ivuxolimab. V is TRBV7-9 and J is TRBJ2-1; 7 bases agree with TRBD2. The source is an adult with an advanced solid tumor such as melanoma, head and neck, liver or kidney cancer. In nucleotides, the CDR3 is TGTGCCAGCAGCTTAGCGGGAGGGGTAAACAATGAGCAGTTCTTC. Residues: CASSLAGGVNNEQFF. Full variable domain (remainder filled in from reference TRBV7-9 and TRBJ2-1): DTGVSQNPRHKITKRGQNVTFRCDPISEHNRLYWYRQTLGQGPEFLTYFQNEAQLEKSRLLSDRFSAERPKGSFSTLEIQRTEQGDSAMYLCASSLAGGVNNEQFFGPGTRLTVL.